A selection of T cell receptor beta chains follows, all from one sample in a study of T cells after yellow fever vaccination. TCRdb itself ran the 5' RACE reads through MiXCR, one entry per CDR3 protein. The data show roughly 50,000 distinct CDR3 sequences, with 7% to 9% seen just once and 25% to 30% held by the top ten. The sequences come from CD8+ T cells sorted from PBMCs, collected around 15 days after the first yellow fever vaccination. The receptors originated from a young man who received the YFV17D yellow fever vaccine. CDR3s leave out the opening cysteine and the closing phenylalanine or tryptophan.

TRBJ2-7 TRBV30 AWEAGESYEQY
TRBJ2-1 TRBV5-1 ASSLGYEQF
TRBJ1-2 TRBV19 ASSISVYGGYGYT
TRBJ2-5 TRBV5-1 ASSLDGGTQETQY
TRBJ1-1 TRBV10-2 ASRTRRYDRPVGAF
TRBJ2-1 TRBV19 ASSPGAYNEQF
TRBJ1-1 TRBV7-9 ASSLGQGGIIEAF
TRBJ2-1 TRBV6-5 ASSYSSGNSYEQF
TRBJ2-7 TRBV30 AWSTGAAYEQY
TRBJ1-2 TRBV12-5 ASGDQDRGLGYGYT
TRBJ1-1 TRBV12-3/TRBV12-4 ASSSTAMNTEAF
TRBJ1-6 TRBV15 ATSGRDRNSPLH
TRBJ2-3 TRBV4-1 ASSQEPGRDDTQY
TRBJ2-7 TRBV4-1 ASSQGATYEQY
TRBJ2-5 TRBV12-3/TRBV12-4 ASRGLKETQY
TRBJ1-2 TRBV7-2 ASSSHPGPWSYGYT
TRBJ2-1 TRBV7-3 ASSFWASGGNEQF
TRBJ2-1 TRBV27 ASSLRGWREVVDNEQF
TRBJ2-1 TRBV2 ASSGRAYNEQF
TRBJ2-3 TRBV3-1 ASSQTGLLTDTQY
TRBJ2-1 TRBV19 ASSDPPPGSSYNEQF
TRBJ2-7 TRBV20-1 SARAWGHEQY
TRBJ2-1 TRBV20-1 SAPRDRDYNEQF
TRBJ1-5 TRBV6-5 ASSYSPNARNQPQH
TRBJ1-5 TRBV28 ASSLMGNQPQH
TRBJ2-5 TRBV20-1 SARGGQDLYQETQY
TRBJ1-2 TRBV7-9 ASSLVSNYGYT
TRBJ2-7 TRBV29-1 SVEGGVSYEQY
TRBJ1-3 TRBV4-1 ASSQDRGSGNTIY
TRBJ1-6 TRBV4-1 ASSRGNPNSPLH
TRBJ1-1 TRBV4-3 ASSTWTGLNTEAF
TRBJ2-7 TRBV7-9 ASSLVGGSAYEQY
TRBJ2-2 TRBV12-3/TRBV12-4 ASSFVGGAGELF
TRBJ1-1 TRBV14 ASSQDLGVNTEAF
TRBJ2-3 TRBV12-3/TRBV12-4 ASSPTGNTQY
TRBJ2-1 TRBV4-1 ASFFTWTSVGDEQF
TRBJ2-1 TRBV3-1 ASSQTLTVYNEQF
TRBJ2-5 TRBV5-5 ASSSPGQGRETQY
TRBJ2-1 TRBV3-1 ASSPQLAGSYNEQF
TRBJ2-3 TRBV5-1 ASSLVADRTDTQY
TRBJ2-3 TRBV7-2 ASSQRPSTDTQY
TRBJ2-1 TRBV5-4 ASWDSVEQF
TRBJ2-3 TRBV19 ASSIVGTFTSTDTQY
TRBJ1-1 TRBV6-5 ASSHRTANTEAF
TRBJ2-2 TRBV7-7 ASSLVEEDRGTGELF
TRBJ1-6 TRBV5-5 ASSLTGHLSSYNSPLH
TRBJ1-6 TRBV7-9 ASSNTQGNSPLH
TRBJ2-5 TRBV12-3/TRBV12-4 ASGGGQGALETQY
TRBJ2-7 TRBV10-3 AISEQAGSPNEQY
TRBJ2-1 TRBV7-9 ASSSRPRDRGVNEQF
TRBJ2-3 TRBV20-1 SAPGTGADTQY
TRBJ2-7 TRBV4-1 ASSQVMAPYEQY
TRBJ2-7 TRBV3-1 ASSQGTSGAYEQY
TRBJ1-1 TRBV5-1 ASSLPETTEAF
TRBJ2-4 TRBV2 ASSEDPGPKNIQY
TRBJ1-1 TRBV10-3 AIRSRDRGNTEAF
TRBJ1-1 TRBV4-1 ASSSRTGQPTEAF
TRBJ2-1 TRBV5-6 ASSFGLPNEQF
TRBJ1-5 TRBV12-3/TRBV12-4 ASSGEGALNQPQH
TRBJ2-5 TRBV6-5 ASSSDRGETQY